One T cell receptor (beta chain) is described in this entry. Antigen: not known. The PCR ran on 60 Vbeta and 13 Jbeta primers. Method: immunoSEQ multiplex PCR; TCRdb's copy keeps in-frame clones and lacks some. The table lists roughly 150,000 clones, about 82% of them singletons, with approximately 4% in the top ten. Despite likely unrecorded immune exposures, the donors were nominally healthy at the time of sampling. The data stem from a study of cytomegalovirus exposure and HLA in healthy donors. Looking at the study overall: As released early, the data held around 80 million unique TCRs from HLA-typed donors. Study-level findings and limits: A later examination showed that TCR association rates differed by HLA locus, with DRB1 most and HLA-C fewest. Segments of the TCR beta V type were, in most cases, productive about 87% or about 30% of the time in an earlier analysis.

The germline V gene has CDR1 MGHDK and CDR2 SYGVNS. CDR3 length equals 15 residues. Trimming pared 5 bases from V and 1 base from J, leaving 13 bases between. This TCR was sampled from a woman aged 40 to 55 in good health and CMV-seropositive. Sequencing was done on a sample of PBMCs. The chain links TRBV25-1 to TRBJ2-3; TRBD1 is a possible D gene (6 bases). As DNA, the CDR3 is TGTGCCAGCAGTCTTACAGGGTTGGGCACAGATACGCAGTATTTT. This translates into CASSLTGLGTDTQYF.